The next 31 T cell receptor beta chains were all read from a single sample in a study of T cell responses to AZD1222 COVID-19 vaccine. Assay used: immunoSEQ multiplex PCR; TCRdb lists only in-frame clones, some missing. The sample yields about 140,000 clones, 80% to 90% seen once. Sample: peripheral blood, taken on day 0 of AZD1222 vaccination. These receptors originate from an adult in good health.

J is TRBJ2-5 and V is TRBV4-1; no reliable D call. Trimming stripped 0 bases from V and 2 bases from J, with 10 bases between. CDR3 length equals 15 residues. The germline gives CDR1 MGHRA, CDR2 YSYEKL. CDR3 DNA: TGCGCCAGCAGCCAAGATCCCCCGGTACAAGAGACCCAGTACTTC. The encoded protein is CASSQDPPVQETQYF.

The rearrangement uses TRBV5-4 and TRBJ2-4; TRBD1 might be the D (7 bases). CDR1 SGHNT and CDR2 YYREEE come from the germline V gene (reference sequence). There are 18 residues in the CDR3. V was pared by 0 bases and J by 2 bases, with 18 bases between. CDR3 amino acids: CASSLGQGGSWSKNIQYF. The CDR3 nucleotides are TGTGCCAGCAGCTTGGGGCAGGGGGGCTCGTGGTCCAAAAACATTCAGTACTTC.

CDR3 in amino acids: CASTFQTSGNTGELFF. The CDR3 DNA reads as TGTGCCAGCACCTTCCAGACTAGCGGGAACACCGGGGAGCTGTTTTTT. V and J are TRBV9 and TRBJ2-2; 9 bases agree with TRBD2. This CDR3 comprises 16 residues. Germline V CDR1 and CDR2: SGDLS, YYNGEE. Trimming removed 6 bases from V and 1 base from J; junction bases left unmatched: 7.

The gene calls are TRBV27 and TRBJ2-2; D not certain. CDR1 and CDR2 (germline): MNHEY, SMNVEV (reference sequence). V was cut by 6 bases and J by 6 bases, with 8 bases left in between. The CDR3 is 12 amino acids. The CDR3: CASRNPAGELFF. CDR3 DNA: TGTGCCAGCAGGAATCCAGCCGGGGAGCTGTTTTTT.

CDR3 sequence: CASSLTRDNQPQHF. The DNA of the CDR3 is TGTGCCAGCAGTTTAACGAGGGACAATCAGCCCCAGCATTTT. The V gene is TRBV28, the J gene TRBJ1-5; unclear D gene. Germline lookup yields CDR1 MDHEN and CDR2 SYDVKM. The CDR3 is 14 residues long. V gave up 2 bases and J gave up 3 bases, with 8 bases separating them.

The rearrangement links TRBV6-4 to TRBJ2-7, with D possibly TRBD2 on 5 matching bases. Trimming removed 5 bases from V and 3 bases from J, with 17 bases in between. CDR1 and CDR2 (germline): MRHNA, SNTAGT. This CDR3 is built from 15 residues. The CDR3 bases are TGTGCCAGCAGTACTACTAGTCCCCACCTCTACGAGCAGTACTTC. This translates into CASSTTSPHLYEQYF.

J is TRBJ2-1 and V is TRBV3-1 (or the pseudogene TRBV3-2); D could derive from TRBD1 or TRBD2 (5 bases each). The V and J ends lost 1 base and 4 bases respectively, with 11 bases between them. Germline loops: CDR1 LGHDT, CDR2 YNNKEL (reference sequence). This CDR3 spans 15 amino acids. The CDR3 loop is CASSQGQGPYNEQFF. The CDR3 DNA reads as TGTGCCAGCAGCCAAGGGCAGGGACCGTACAATGAGCAGTTCTTC.

This chain links TRBV27 with TRBJ2-7; 11 nucleotides align to TRBD2. CDR3 length equals 16 residues. Germline trimming cut 3 bases from V and 4 bases from J; bases unmatched to any gene: 8. Germline V CDR1 and CDR2: MNHEY, SMNVEV (reference sequence). CDR3 in DNA: TGTGCCAGCAGTTTCTTAATAGCGGGAGGGCCGTACGAGCAGTACTTC. Amino acid sequence: CASSFLIAGGPYEQYF.

This chain uses TRBV30 with TRBJ2-5; no clear D. The CDR3 length is 11 residues. Looked up from germline, CDR1 is GTSNPN and CDR2 is SVGIG (reference sequence). Deletions cut 8 bases from V and 5 bases from J, with 12 bases between. The CDR3 nucleotides read TGTGCCGGTCTTTATCTGGAGACCCAGTACTTC. It translates to CAGLYLETQYF.

The gene calls are TRBV30 and TRBJ2-1; D could derive from TRBD1 or TRBD2 (5 bases each). V was trimmed by 0 bases and J by 3 bases, leaving 15 bases between them. CDR1 GTSNPN and CDR2 SVGIG come from the germline V gene (reference sequence). The CDR3 spans 16 residues. This chain's CDR3 is CAWSVDGGEVYNEQFF. CDR3 DNA: TGTGCCTGGAGTGTTGATGGGGGAGAGGTCTACAATGAGCAGTTCTTC.

The sample holds one count of this clone. The V gene is TRBV6-2 or TRBV6-3, the J gene TRBJ1-5, with D uncertain. The CDR3 contains 12 residues. V was shortened by 1 base and J by 3 bases, with 1 base between the two germline ends. Germline loops: CDR1 MNHEY, CDR2 SVGEGT. CDR3 sequence reads: CASSYFNQPQHF. In DNA form, the CDR3 reads TGTGCCAGCAGTTACTTCAATCAGCCCCAGCATTTT.

The V call is TRBV27, the J call TRBJ2-7; 14 bases match TRBD2. The CDR3 is made up of 16 amino acids. The ends lost 3 bases at V and 6 bases at J; junction bases unmatched: 7. The germline gives CDR1 MNHEY, CDR2 SMNVEV (reference sequence). The CDR3: CASSFGTSGGGLEQYF. CDR3 nucleotide sequence: TGTGCCAGCAGTTTCGGGACTAGCGGGGGCGGGCTCGAGCAGTACTTC.

This chain links TRBV7-2 with TRBJ2-5; TRBD2 aligns across 9 bases. Germline CDR1 SGHTA, CDR2 FQGNSA. Germline trimming cut 0 bases from V and 5 bases from J; bases unmatched to any gene: 10. This CDR3 region has 17 residues. CDR3 sequence reads: CASSLAASGKARETQYF. For the CDR3, the DNA is TGTGCCAGCAGCTTAGCGGCTAGCGGGAAGGCGCGTGAGACCCAGTACTTC.

The genes are TRBV18 and TRBJ2-3, with TRBD1 matching 7 bases. This CDR3 contains 16 residues. The junction had 9 bases not matched to a gene; V was cut back by 4 bases and J by 2 bases. Germline assignment: CDR1 KGHSH and CDR2 LQKENI. CDR3 nucleotide sequence: TGTGCCAGCTCACTCGACAGGGTTCGTTACACAGATACGCAGTATTTT. As protein: CASSLDRVRYTDTQYF. Based on the CDR3 plus reference TRBV18 and TRBJ2-3, the full variable domain is NAGVMQNPRHLVRRRGQEARLRCSPMKGHSHVYWYRQLPEEGLKFMVYLQKENIIDESGMPKERFSAEFPKEGPSILRIQQVVRGDSAAYFCASSLDRVRYTDTQYFGPGTRLTVL.

This sequence joins TRBV7-2 and TRBJ1-5; D uncertain. The CDR3 has 13 amino acids. CDR1 is SGHTA, CDR2 FQGNSA, per germline. The germline V and J ends were trimmed by 4 bases and 6 bases, with 10 bases remaining between them. In nucleotides, the CDR3 is TGTGCCAGCAGCTCCTCCTGGGGTCAGCCCCAGCATTTT. This encodes CASSSSWGQPQHF.

The chain couples TRBV19 to TRBJ2-5, with D possibly TRBD1 on 5 matching bases. Germline CDR1 LNHDA, CDR2 SQIVND (reference sequence). The CDR3 contains 13 residues. Trimming pared 1 base from V and 3 bases from J, leaving 6 bases between. CDR3 protein: CASSIGREETQYF. In DNA, the CDR3 is TGTGCCAGTAGTATAGGCAGGGAAGAGACCCAGTACTTC.

V is TRBV5-4 and J is TRBJ2-5, with 7 bases identical to TRBD1. V trimming: 1 base; J trimming: 1 base; junction bases outside the gene matches: 4. CDR3 size: 15 residues. Per germline, CDR1 SGHNT and CDR2 YYREEE (reference sequence). For the CDR3, the DNA is TGTGCCAGCAGCTTGAAACAGGGGACCCAAGAGACCCAGTACTTC. As protein: CASSLKQGTQETQYF.

The V and J genes are TRBV20-1 and TRBJ1-2; no definite D call. The ends were cut back, 3 bases at V and 6 bases at J, with 5 bases in the middle. Germline CDR1 DFQATT, CDR2 SNEGSKA (reference sequence). The CDR3 has 10 amino acids. CDR3 bases: TGCAGTGCTAGGCCGAATGGCTACACCTTC. Protein sequence: CSARPNGYTF.

V usage is TRBV7-9 and J usage is TRBJ2-3, with 9 bases matching TRBD2. The CDR3 is made up of 16 amino acids. CDR1 and CDR2 (germline): SEHNR, FQNEAQ (reference sequence). With V trimmed by 5 bases and J by 0 bases, 6 bases remained unmatched. This CDR3 reads CASSPLAGKSTDTQYF. Here the CDR3 DNA reads TGTGCCAGCAGCCCTCTAGCGGGAAAAAGCACAGATACGCAGTATTTT.

This chain uses TRBV9 with TRBJ1-6; D is undetermined. The V end lost 4 bases, the J end lost 8 bases, and 19 bases lay between the germline ends. The CDR3 totals 16 residues. The V gene's germline CDR1 is SGDLS and CDR2 YYNGEE. CDR3 in amino acids: CASSSTPSGSDSPLHF. CDR3 DNA sequence: TGTGCCAGCAGCTCAACCCCGTCCGGGAGCGATTCACCCCTCCACTTT. The whole variable domain, filled in from reference TRBV9 and TRBJ1-6, reads DSGVTQTPKHLITATGQRVTLRCSPRSGDLSVYWYQQSLDQGLQFLIQYYNGEERAKGNILERFSAQQFPDLHSELNLSSLELGDSALYFCASSSTPSGSDSPLHFGNGTRLTVT.

The chain couples TRBV7-2 to TRBJ1-2; 7 nucleotides line up with TRBD1. The CDR3 covers 14 residues. V shed 5 bases, J shed 4 bases, and the junction held 7 bases outside the gene matches. CDR1 SGHTA and CDR2 FQGNSA come from the germline V gene. The CDR3 DNA sequence: TGTGCCAGCAGCCCCGGGGACAGCGGCTATGGCTACACCTTC. Amino acids: CASSPGDSGYGYTF.

This CDR3 reads CASSQEGTGYNEQFF. For the CDR3, the DNA is TGTGCCAGCAGCCAAGAAGGGACAGGCTACAATGAGCAGTTCTTC. The V gene is TRBV3-1 (or the pseudogene TRBV3-2), the J gene TRBJ2-1; 8 bases map to TRBD1. Germline trimming cut 0 bases from V and 3 bases from J; bases unmatched to any gene: 1. Germline V gene lookup returns CDR1 LGHDT and CDR2 YNNKEL (reference sequence). The CDR3 loop spans 15 amino acids.

The chain has TRBV7-9 and TRBJ2-1, with no clear D. The CDR3 length is 15 residues. Trimming removed 5 bases from V and 0 bases from J, with 11 bases in between. The V gene's germline CDR1 is SEHNR and CDR2 FQNEAQ (reference sequence). The DNA of the CDR3 is TGTGCCAGCAGCCGCTGGGTCGGCTCCTACAATGAGCAGTTCTTC. This gives the protein CASSRWVGSYNEQFF.

This chain joins TRBV6-4 and TRBJ1-2; D is possibly TRBD1 (5 bases). The germline CDR1 and CDR2 sequences are MRHNA and SNTAGT. The ends were cut back, 4 bases at V and 4 bases at J, with 10 bases in the middle. This CDR3 contains 13 residues. For the CDR3, the DNA is TGTGCCAGCAGTGTCCAGGGAAGCTATGGCTACACCTTC. As protein: CASSVQGSYGYTF.

On this clone: A junction boundary mismatches the germline segment, possibly from a read error. The chain joins TRBV7-9 to TRBJ1-2; no definite D call. This CDR3 is 12 amino acids long. Germline CDR1 SEHNR, CDR2 FQNEAQ (reference sequence). In DNA form, the CDR3 reads TGTGCCAGCAGCTTAGAAGCGATTCTCGTCGTCTTC. Amino acids: CASSLEAILVVF.

The J gene is TRBJ2-7, the V gene TRBV7-2; 7 positions match TRBD1. Germline CDR1 and CDR2: SGHTA and FQGNSA. The V and J ends lost 5 bases and 4 bases, in that order; junction bases with no gene match: 17. The CDR3 consists of 17 residues. The CDR3 region is CASSPYPPGQTPYEQYF. The CDR3 DNA reads TGTGCCAGCAGCCCATACCCTCCGGGACAGACCCCATACGAGCAGTACTTC. Drawing the rest from reference TRBV7-2 and TRBJ2-7, the complete variable domain is GAGVSQSPSNKVTEKGKDVELRCDPISGHTALYWYRQSLGQGLEFLIYFQGNSAPDKSGLPSDRFSAERTGGSVSTLTIQRTQQEDSAVYLCASSPYPPGQTPYEQYFGPGTRLTVT.

The rearrangement joins TRBV10-2 to TRBJ1-1; no clear D. Between the trimmed V and J ends, which lost 8 bases and 11 bases, there was a span of 24 bases. Germline assignment: CDR1 WSHSY and CDR2 SAAADI. The CDR3 consists of 14 residues. The CDR3 reads CASARTGPTHAAFF. In nucleotides, the CDR3 is TGCGCCAGCGCACGAACGGGCCCGACCCATGCGGCTTTCTTT.

The chain combines TRBV5-8 with TRBJ1-5, with D tentatively TRBD1 (5 bases). Germline V gene sequence: CDR1 SGHTS, CDR2 YDEGEE. There are 15 residues in the CDR3. The V gene lost 2 bases and the J gene lost 0 bases, with 9 bases spanning the gap. CDR3 loop: CASSFSGYSNQPQHF. CDR3 in DNA: TGTGCCAGCAGCTTTTCAGGGTATAGCAATCAGCCCCAGCATTTT.

The gene calls are TRBV7-2 and TRBJ1-5, with D possibly being TRBD1 (5 bases). V was pared by 2 bases and J by 7 bases, with 18 bases between. Per germline, CDR1 SGHTA and CDR2 FQGNSA. The CDR3 loop spans 16 amino acids. DNA for the CDR3: TGTGCCAGCAGCTTATGGGGGACGACTGAGGGCCAGCCCCAGCATTTT. Protein sequence: CASSLWGTTEGQPQHF.

The J gene is TRBJ2-7, the V gene TRBV19; TRBD1 is a possible D gene (6 bases). V was shortened by 4 bases and J by 0 bases, with 13 bases between the two germline ends. The CDR3 is 15 residues long. Germline V gene lookup returns CDR1 LNHDA and CDR2 SQIVND (reference sequence). In DNA form, the CDR3 reads TGTGCCAGTAGTACTCTTGGGGGCGGCTCCTACGAGCAGTACTTC. Translation gives CASSTLGGGSYEQYF.

This chain uses TRBV7-2 with TRBJ2-5, with D tentatively TRBD1 or TRBD2 (5 bases each). The germline V and J ends were trimmed by 4 bases and 3 bases, with 9 bases remaining between them. This CDR3 is built from 13 residues. The germline V gene encodes CDR1 SGHTA and CDR2 FQGNSA. CDR3 amino acids: CASSYGTEETQYF. CDR3 DNA sequence: TGTGCCAGCAGCTACGGGACGGAAGAGACCCAGTACTTC.